Presented here are 19 T cell receptor beta chains from one specimen sequenced in a study of regulatory T cells in long-lasting Graves disease. Time point in this sample: newly diagnosed GD, antithyroid drugs for less than 3 months. From PBMCs, RNA was extracted and then used to make the TCR library. Investigators prepared the TCR beta libraries by applying iRepertoire HTBI primers and Arm-PCR of CDR3 regions. MiXCR was run by TCRdb on the multiplex PCR reads, yielding one entry per CDR3 protein. The data hold around 330,000 distinct CDR3 sequences, with 18% observed a single time. Specimen: peripheral blood mononuclear cells (PBMCs), collected at new diagnosis, from a patient treated with antithyroid drugs. All receptors derive from a female donor with Graves disease.

Ten or more counts support this clonotype. The chain combines TRBV29-1 with TRBJ2-5; TRBD1 matches at 9 bases. The trim removed 7 bases at V and 4 bases at J, leaving 7 bases unmatched. The CDR3 runs 13 residues. Per germline, CDR1 SQVTM and CDR2 ANQGSEA. CDR3 nucleotide sequence: TGCAGCGGTGCCGGGACAGGGAGAGAGACCCAGTACTTC. This translates into CSGAGTGRETQYF. The full variable domain, rest sourced from reference TRBV29-1 and TRBJ2-5, is SAVISQKPSRDICQRGTSLTIQCQVDSQVTMMFWYRQQPGQSLTLIATANQGSEATYESGFVIDKFPISRPNLTFSTLTVSNMSPEDSSIYLCSGAGTGRETQYFGPGTRLLVL.

This clonotype was counted at least ten times. This chain uses TRBV6-2 or TRBV6-3 with TRBJ2-2, with TRBD2 matching over 8 bases. This CDR3 contains 17 residues. The germline V gene has CDR1 MNHEY and CDR2 SVGEGT. After removal of 5 bases from V and 4 bases from J, the junction contained 12 bases not matched to a gene. CDR3 sequence (DNA): TGTGCCAGCAGTGAAATGGTACTAGCGGAGGCCACCGGGGAGCTGTTTTTT. It is translated as CASSEMVLAEATGELFF.

This clonotype was seen at least ten times. The chain uses TRBV2 and TRBJ2-7, with 10 positions matching TRBD2. CDR3 length: 16 residues. The V segment lost 6 bases and the J segment 3 bases; nucleotides outside the gene matches: 11. Germline V lookup: CDR1 SNHLY, CDR2 FYNNEI. Here the CDR3 DNA reads TGTGCCAGCAGGGAACTCTTTAGCGGGAGGTTCTACGAGCAGTACTTC. Protein sequence: CASRELFSGRFYEQYF.

This chain links TRBV7-6 with TRBJ2-7; 7 positions match TRBD2. This CDR3 region has 14 residues. With 5 bases clipped from V and 1 base from J, the junction kept 5 bases outside the gene matches. CDR1 and CDR2 (germline): SGHVS, FNYEAQ. For the CDR3, the DNA is TGTGCCAGCAGCGTTCTAGCGGCTTCCTACGAGCAGTACTTC. Its translation: CASSVLAASYEQYF.

This clonotype was picked up a small number of times. The chain joins TRBV28 to TRBJ2-7; 9 positions match TRBD2. Trimming took 6 bases from V and 2 from J; bases not matched to a gene: 8. Germline CDR1 MDHEN, CDR2 SYDVKM. The CDR3 runs 15 residues. CDR3 in DNA: TGTGCCAGCAGCTCCTCTAGCGGGACCCCCTACGAGCAGTACTTC. This translates into CASSSSSGTPYEQYF. The full variable domain, with the rest looked up from reference TRBV28 and TRBJ2-7, is DVKVTQSSRYLVKRTGEKVFLECVQDMDHENMFWYRQDPGLGLRLIYFSYDVKMKEKGDIPEGYSVSREKKERFSLILESASTNQTSMYLCASSSSSGTPYEQYFGPGTRLTVT.

This clonotype was observed at least ten times. The chain combines TRBV28 with TRBJ2-7, with D tentatively TRBD1 (5 bases). With 6 bases removed from V and 0 bases from J, the gap between germline ends came to 21 bases. The CDR3 spans 17 residues. Germline CDR1 is MDHEN and CDR2 is SYDVKM. CDR3 region: CASSPNYSPQGSYEQYF. The CDR3 nucleotides read TGTGCCAGCAGCCCGAACTACAGTCCCCAGGGCTCCTACGAGCAGTACTTC.

The chain recombines TRBV3-1 with TRBJ2-1; tentatively, D is TRBD2 (5 bases). The CDR3 is 16 residues long. Germline V CDR1 and CDR2: LGHDT, YNNKEL (reference sequence). The V end was cut by 0 bases, the J end by 3 bases, with 12 bases between. The CDR3 coding sequence is TGTGCCAGCAGCCAAGAGACACCCGGGATCTACAATGAGCAGTTCTTC. It is translated as CASSQETPGIYNEQFF.

This clonotype turned up a few times. CDR3 sequence reads: CASSRPAGGYNEQFF. As DNA, the CDR3 is TGTGCCAGCAGTCGCCCGGCGGGGGGGTACAATGAGCAGTTCTTC. The chain is built from TRBV6-2 or TRBV6-3 and TRBJ2-1; 9 bases line up with TRBD2. V shed 5 bases, J shed 4 bases, and the junction held 6 bases outside the gene matches. Germline V gene lookup returns CDR1 MNHEY and CDR2 SVGEGT. The CDR3 runs to 15 residues.

This clonotype was counted ten times or more. The CDR3 reads CASSPMGGRAYNEQFF. The DNA for the CDR3 is TGTGCCAGCAGCCCTATGGGCGGGAGGGCTTACAATGAGCAGTTCTTC. The chain employs TRBV28 and TRBJ2-1; 9 nucleotides agree with TRBD2. Trimming removed 6 bases from V and 4 bases from J; junction bases left unmatched: 10. The CDR3 totals 16 residues. Germline values: CDR1 MDHEN, CDR2 SYDVKM. Based on the CDR3 plus reference TRBV28 and TRBJ2-1, the full variable domain is DVKVTQSSRYLVKRTGEKVFLECVQDMDHENMFWYRQDPGLGLRLIYFSYDVKMKEKGDIPEGYSVSREKKERFSLILESASTNQTSMYLCASSPMGGRAYNEQFFGPGTRLTVL.

A word on this clonotype: A much larger clone differs from this one at a single base, so this may be a read error. The chain is built from TRBV2 and TRBJ1-1; 7 nucleotides match TRBD1. The CDR3 runs to 14 residues. Germline-derived CDR1 and CDR2 are SNHLY and FYNNEI. The junction had 7 bases not matched to a gene; V was cut back by 8 bases and J by 1 base. CDR3 bases: TGTGCCAGCTGGACAGGCGGGGGGAACACTGAAGCTTTCTTT. Translated: CASWTGGGNTEAFF.

CDR3 amino acids: CASSLLRANTEAFF. The CDR3 coding sequence is TGCGCCAGCAGCTTGTTAAGGGCGAACACTGAAGCTTTCTTT. The rearrangement uses TRBV5-1 and TRBJ1-1; no reliable D call. CDR3 size: 14 residues. Germline assignment: CDR1 SGHRS and CDR2 YFSETQ. V dropped 1 base and J dropped 1 base, with 8 bases sitting between them.

The chain is built from TRBV24-1 and TRBJ2-2; TRBD1 agrees at 9 bases. The germline CDR1 and CDR2 sequences are KGHDR and SFDVKD. The CDR3 loop spans 16 amino acids. The V gene end was trimmed by 4 bases and the J gene end by 6 bases; junction bases not matched to a gene: 8. The DNA of the CDR3 is TGTGCCACCAGTGACCGGGACAGGGCAGGTCCCGGGGAGCTGTTTTTT. As protein: CATSDRDRAGPGELFF.

V usage is TRBV2 and J usage is TRBJ1-1; 8 bases map to TRBD1. Germline CDR1 SNHLY, CDR2 FYNNEI. J lost 5 bases, V lost 2 bases, and 1 base had no gene match. The CDR3 is 13 residues long. CDR3 residues: CASSEQGATEAFF. Written as DNA, the CDR3 is TGTGCCAGCAGTGAACAGGGGGCGACTGAAGCTTTCTTT.

Worth noting for this clonotype: A much bigger clone sits one base away, suggesting this may be a read error. The rearrangement links TRBV5-1 to TRBJ2-3, with 9 bases aligning to TRBD1. Per germline, CDR1 SGHRS and CDR2 YFSETQ. The CDR3 contains 16 residues. The CDR3 DNA follows: TGCGCCAGCAGGTGGAACGGGGACAGGGTCACAGATACGCAGGATTTT. This codes for CASRWNGDRVTDTQDF.

This clonotype was counted many times. V is TRBV10-3 and J is TRBJ2-3; the D gene is possibly TRBD1 (6 bases). V gave up 10 bases and J gave up 0 bases, with 14 bases separating them. Per germline, CDR1 ENHRY and CDR2 SYGVKD. The CDR3 consists of 14 residues. CDR3 nucleotide sequence: TGTGCCAGCCTACAGGGACATAGCACAGATACGCAGTATTTT. Its translation: CASLQGHSTDTQYF.

This clonotype was observed at least ten times. The rearrangement joins TRBV10-2 to TRBJ2-1, with 11 bases identical to TRBD2. This CDR3 is built from 16 residues. The V and J ends lost 7 bases and 2 bases, in that order; junction bases with no gene match: 7. Germline lookup yields CDR1 WSHSY and CDR2 SAAADI. CDR3 residues: CASTAGTSGPYNEQFF. CDR3 bases: TGCGCCAGCACCGCCGGGACTAGCGGTCCCTACAATGAGCAGTTCTTC.

This clonotype was picked up many times. One end of the junction fails to match germline, which may point to a read error. V and J are TRBV4-2 and TRBJ2-7; possibly TRBD1 or TRBD2 for D (5 bases each). The germline V gene has CDR1 LGHNA and CDR2 YNFKEQ. The CDR3 runs to 15 residues. CDR3 DNA sequence: TGTGCCAGCAGCCAAGTCACCGGGGCCTCCGACGAGCAGTACTTC. As protein: CASSQVTGASDEQYF.

This clonotype was recorded many times. The rearrangement joins TRBV11-2 to TRBJ2-7, with 10 bases identical to TRBD2. The germline gives CDR1 SGHAT, CDR2 FQNNGV. With V trimmed by 1 base and J by 9 bases, 12 bases remained unmatched. The CDR3 is made up of 16 amino acids. CDR3 nucleotides: TGTGCCAGCAGCTTAGTGGGGACTAGCGAGGTTTATGGGCAGTACTTC. Translated: CASSLVGTSEVYGQYF.

The table lists this clonotype with many counts. An end of the junction does not agree with germline; a read error may underlie this. The chain is built from TRBV12-3 or TRBV12-4 and TRBJ2-2, with TRBD2 identical over 10 bases. The CDR3 contains 14 residues. CDR3 residues: CASSLAGASGELFF. CDR3 DNA sequence: TGTGCCAGCAGTCTAGCGGGAGCTTCCGGGGAGCTGTTTTTT.